The T cell receptor (beta chain) under discussion was sequenced for a study of cytomegalovirus exposure and HLA in healthy donors. Broader study findings: Being productive about 87% or about 30% of the time was typical of most TCR beta V segments in an earlier analysis. It was shown in a later analysis that HLA-associated TCR beta chains were more clonally expanded than other, equally common chains. A later analysis linked a missense variant in DCLRE1C to the trimming of TCR beta V and J genes.

Primers for the PCR totalled 60 Vbeta and 13 Jbeta. Assay: immunoSEQ multiplex PCR; the TCRdb copy retains only in-frame clones and omits some. The table has roughly 66,000 clones, 55% to 65% seen once. This clone was seen many times. Antigen unknown. Sequenced material: PBMCs. The sequence derives from a woman aged 50 to 65 in good health and CMV-seronegative.

The DNA for the CDR3 is TGTGCCAGCAGGCAGAGCGGGAGCCGTTCCTACAATGAGCAGTTCTTC. This translates into CASRQSGSRSYNEQFF. The chain employs TRBV2 and TRBJ2-1; 8 nucleotides match TRBD2. V dropped 6 bases and J dropped 1; count of bases not matched to a gene: 8. The germline CDR1 and CDR2 sequences are SNHLY and FYNNEI. The CDR3 contains 16 residues. The complete variable domain, with remaining parts taken from reference TRBV2 and TRBJ2-1, reads EPEVTQTPSHQVTQMGQEVILRCVPISNHLYFYWYRQILGQKVEFLVSFYNNEISEKSEIFDDQFSVERPDGSNFTLKIRSTKLEDSAMYFCASRQSGSRSYNEQFFGPGTRLTVL.